Listed below are T cell receptor beta chains from one sample, sequenced in a study of CD8 T cells in Susac syndrome. From the immunoSEQ multiplex PCR reads, TCRdb called clonotypes with MiXCR, one entry per CDR3 protein. The sample holds around 69,000 distinct CDR3 sequences, approximately 96% seen once. The sequencing input was CD4+ T cells from PBMCs. All receptors derive from a human donor with multiple sclerosis. Each CDR3 is given with its conserved first and last residue. A D gene is named only where the DNA matches it firmly. A row's size may be missing; if present it is once, few, many or a size class.

D gene: -
J gene: TRBJ2-3
V gene: TRBV30
clone size: -
CDR3 protein: CAWSSLSPRKSTDTQYF
CDR3 DNA: TGTGCCTGGAGTTCCCTAAGTCCACGTAAGAGCACAGATACGCAGTATTTT

D gene: TRBD1
J gene: TRBJ2-1
V gene: TRBV4-1
clone size: -
CDR3 protein: CASSHLTGNDEQFF
CDR3 DNA: TGCGCCAGCAGCCATCTGACAGGGAACGATGAGCAGTTCTTC

D gene: TRBD2
J gene: TRBJ2-5
V gene: TRBV20-1
clone size: -
CDR3 protein: CSARSPGAGGPETQYF
CDR3 DNA: TGCAGTGCTAGAAGTCCTGGAGCGGGGGGGCCTGAGACCCAGTACTTC

D gene: -
J gene: TRBJ1-5
V gene: TRBV7-2
clone size: -
CDR3 protein: CASSSFGEHNQPQHF
CDR3 DNA: TGTGCCAGCAGCTCCTTCGGGGAGCACAATCAGCCCCAGCATTTT

D gene: -
J gene: TRBJ1-4
V gene: TRBV7-8
clone size: -
CDR3 protein: CASSLVREGEKLFF
CDR3 DNA: TGTGCCAGCAGCTTAGTCAGGGAGGGTGAAAAACTGTTTTTT

D gene: -
J gene: TRBJ2-6
V gene: TRBV3-1
clone size: -
CDR3 protein: CASSQSGGVAGANVLTF
CDR3 DNA: TGTGCCAGCAGCCAGTCTGGAGGGGTTGCTGGGGCCAACGTCCTGACTTTC

D gene: TRBD1
J gene: TRBJ2-5
V gene: TRBV20-1
clone size: -
CDR3 protein: CSASRTGRRQETQYF
CDR3 DNA: TGCAGTGCTAGTCGGACAGGGCGGCGACAAGAGACCCAGTACTTC

D gene: -
J gene: TRBJ2-1
V gene: TRBV30
clone size: -
CDR3 protein: CAWSVSVWHNEQFF
CDR3 DNA: TGTGCCTGGAGTGTGTCAGTGTGGCACAATGAGCAGTTCTTC

D gene: -
J gene: TRBJ1-1
V gene: TRBV5-1
clone size: -
CDR3 protein: CASSSGPGLNTEAFF
CDR3 DNA: TGCGCCAGCAGCTCTGGGCCGGGGTTGAACACTGAAGCTTTCTTT

D gene: -
J gene: TRBJ2-1
V gene: TRBV5-1
clone size: -
CDR3 protein: CASSSGGASYNEQFF
CDR3 DNA: TGCGCCAGCAGCTCAGGGGGGGCGTCCTACAATGAGCAGTTCTTC

D gene: TRBD1
J gene: TRBJ2-3
V gene: TRBV29-1
clone size: -
CDR3 protein: CSVADRALTDTQYF
CDR3 DNA: TGCAGCGTCGCCGACAGGGCTCTCACAGATACGCAGTATTTT

D gene: TRBD1
J gene: TRBJ2-7
V gene: TRBV3-1
clone size: -
CDR3 protein: CASSQDGFWDRRSYEQYF
CDR3 DNA: TGTGCCAGCAGCCAAGATGGATTTTGGGACAGGCGCTCCTACGAGCAGTACTTC

D gene: TRBD2
J gene: TRBJ2-7
V gene: TRBV3-1
clone size: -
CDR3 protein: CASSQGSGGFSYEQYF
CDR3 DNA: TGTGCCAGCAGCCAGGGAAGCGGGGGGTTCTCCTACGAGCAGTACTTC

D gene: -
J gene: TRBJ1-2
V gene: TRBV12-3/TRBV12-4
clone size: -
CDR3 protein: CASTMSANVQVGNYGYTF
CDR3 DNA: TGTGCCAGCACCATGTCAGCTAATGTCCAGGTTGGGAACTATGGCTACACCTTC

D gene: -
J gene: TRBJ2-5
V gene: TRBV24-1
clone size: few
CDR3 protein: CATSVGETQYF
CDR3 DNA: TGTGCCACCAGTGTCGGAGAGACCCAGTACTTC

D gene: -
J gene: TRBJ1-5
V gene: TRBV5-6
clone size: once
CDR3 protein: CASSLSPVSNQPQHF
CDR3 DNA: TGTGCCAGCAGCTTGTCGCCGGTTAGCAATCAGCCCCAGCATTTT

D gene: TRBD1
J gene: TRBJ1-2
V gene: TRBV28
clone size: -
CDR3 protein: CASSAHTGQTNYGYTF
CDR3 DNA: TGTGCCAGCAGTGCACATACGGGACAGACAAACTATGGCTACACCTTC

D gene: -
J gene: TRBJ2-7
V gene: TRBV5-1
clone size: -
CDR3 protein: CASSMDRTSYEQYF
CDR3 DNA: TGCGCCAGCAGCATGGACAGAACCTCCTACGAGCAGTACTTC

D gene: TRBD1
J gene: TRBJ1-1
V gene: TRBV5-1
clone size: -
CDR3 protein: CASSKGQGNTEAFF
CDR3 DNA: TGCGCCAGCAGCAAAGGACAGGGCAACACTGAAGCTTTCTTT

D gene: -
J gene: TRBJ1-5
V gene: TRBV5-1
clone size: -
CDR3 protein: CASSLVAGINQPQHF
CDR3 DNA: TGCGCCAGCAGCTTGGTTGCGGGGATCAATCAGCCCCAGCATTTT

D gene: -
J gene: TRBJ1-1
V gene: TRBV29-1
clone size: -
CDR3 protein: CSAVVPNTEAFF
CDR3 DNA: TGCAGCGCCGTCGTGCCAAACACTGAAGCTTTCTTT

D gene: -
J gene: TRBJ1-5
V gene: TRBV5-1
clone size: -
CDR3 protein: CASRLGNNQPQHF
CDR3 DNA: TGCGCCAGCAGGTTGGGCAACAATCAGCCCCAGCATTTT

D gene: -
J gene: TRBJ1-5
V gene: TRBV27
clone size: -
CDR3 protein: CASSPWTDNQPQHF
CDR3 DNA: TGTGCCAGCAGTCCCTGGACGGACAATCAGCCCCAGCATTTT

D gene: -
J gene: TRBJ1-6
V gene: TRBV6-6
clone size: once
CDR3 protein: CASSYHPWDSPLHF
CDR3 DNA: TGTGCCAGCAGTTACCACCCCTGGGATTCACCCCTCCACTTT

D gene: -
J gene: TRBJ2-2
V gene: TRBV7-6
clone size: -
CDR3 protein: CASSTDAMNTGELFF
CDR3 DNA: TGTGCCAGCAGCACAGATGCTATGAACACCGGGGAGCTGTTTTTT

D gene: TRBD2
J gene: TRBJ2-1
V gene: TRBV20-1
clone size: -
CDR3 protein: CSARVTSGEPWNEQFF
CDR3 DNA: TGCAGTGCTAGAGTCACTAGCGGGGAGCCTTGGAATGAGCAGTTCTTC

D gene: TRBD2
J gene: TRBJ2-5
V gene: TRBV4-1
clone size: -
CDR3 protein: CASSQPTSGGIKETQYF
CDR3 DNA: TGCGCCAGCAGCCAACCGACTAGCGGGGGAATAAAAGAGACCCAGTACTTC

D gene: -
J gene: TRBJ2-3
V gene: TRBV24-1
clone size: -
CDR3 protein: CATRSDRGTDTQYF
CDR3 DNA: TGTGCCACCAGGTCGGACAGAGGCACAGATACGCAGTATTTT

D gene: -
J gene: TRBJ1-2
V gene: TRBV15
clone size: once
CDR3 protein: CATSGGTNYGYTF
CDR3 DNA: TGTGCCACCAGCGGAGGGACTAACTATGGCTACACCTTC

D gene: -
J gene: TRBJ2-3
V gene: TRBV12-3/TRBV12-4
clone size: -
CDR3 protein: CASAAPDTQYF
CDR3 DNA: TGTGCTTCCGCGGCCCCAGATACGCAGTATTTT

D gene: TRBD2
J gene: TRBJ2-1
V gene: TRBV5-1
clone size: -
CDR3 protein: CASSLLARNNEQFF
CDR3 DNA: TGCGCCAGCAGCTTACTAGCGAGAAACAATGAGCAGTTCTTC

D gene: -
J gene: TRBJ2-6
V gene: TRBV27
clone size: -
CDR3 protein: CASSFNMGRYSGANVLTF
CDR3 DNA: TGTGCCAGCAGTTTTAACATGGGTAGATATTCTGGGGCCAACGTCCTGACTTTC

D gene: -
J gene: TRBJ2-3
V gene: TRBV29-1
clone size: -
CDR3 protein: CSVDDRRGTDTQYF
CDR3 DNA: TGCAGCGTTGACGACAGAAGGGGCACAGATACGCAGTATTTT

D gene: -
J gene: TRBJ1-1
V gene: TRBV29-1
clone size: -
CDR3 protein: CSVGRRSFDTEAFF
CDR3 DNA: TGCAGCGTTGGACGAAGGTCTTTCGACACTGAAGCTTTCTTT

D gene: -
J gene: TRBJ1-4
V gene: TRBV12-3/TRBV12-4
clone size: -
CDR3 protein: CASSYSEKLFF
CDR3 DNA: TGTGCCAGCAGTTACAGTGAAAAACTGTTTTTT

D gene: TRBD1
J gene: TRBJ1-5
V gene: TRBV6-2/TRBV6-3
clone size: -
CDR3 protein: CASGIHRGGNQPQHF
CDR3 DNA: TGTGCCAGCGGAATCCACAGGGGAGGAAATCAGCCCCAGCATTTT

D gene: TRBD1
J gene: TRBJ2-3
V gene: TRBV5-1
clone size: -
CDR3 protein: CASRQGTGESTDTQYF
CDR3 DNA: TGCGCCAGCAGGCAAGGGACAGGTGAAAGCACAGATACGCAGTATTTT

D gene: -
J gene: TRBJ2-5
V gene: TRBV7-9
clone size: -
CDR3 protein: CASSPIPGAGTQYF
CDR3 DNA: TGTGCCAGCAGTCCCATCCCTGGGGCGGGGACCCAGTACTTC

D gene: -
J gene: TRBJ1-3
V gene: TRBV6-6
clone size: -
CDR3 protein: CASTLTGLSSGNTIYF
CDR3 DNA: TGTGCCAGCACCCTCACAGGGCTTAGCTCTGGAAACACCATATATTTT

D gene: TRBD1
J gene: TRBJ1-2
V gene: TRBV6-5
clone size: -
CDR3 protein: CASSTKTGDYYGYTF
CDR3 DNA: TGTGCCAGCAGTACCAAGACAGGGGATTACTATGGCTACACCTTC

D gene: -
J gene: TRBJ1-6
V gene: TRBV6-6
clone size: -
CDR3 protein: CASSSTLQVYNSPLHF
CDR3 DNA: TGTGCCAGCAGTTCAACTTTACAGGTTTATAATTCACCCCTCCACTTT

D gene: TRBD1
J gene: TRBJ2-3
V gene: TRBV7-9
clone size: -
CDR3 protein: CASSSRQGEGTDTQYF
CDR3 DNA: TGTGCCAGCAGCTCGCGACAGGGCGAGGGCACAGATACGCAGTATTTT

D gene: -
J gene: TRBJ1-5
V gene: TRBV6-1
clone size: -
CDR3 protein: CASSGDNPSFNQPQHF
CDR3 DNA: TGTGCCAGCAGTGGGGACAACCCTTCCTTCAATCAGCCCCAGCATTTT

D gene: TRBD1
J gene: TRBJ2-1
V gene: TRBV5-4
clone size: -
CDR3 protein: CASSTDRGRHNEQFF
CDR3 DNA: TGTGCCAGCAGCACGGACAGGGGGCGGCACAATGAGCAGTTCTTC

D gene: TRBD1
J gene: TRBJ2-3
V gene: TRBV12-3/TRBV12-4
clone size: -
CDR3 protein: CASRLGQGIDTQYF
CDR3 DNA: TGTGCCAGCAGACTGGGACAGGGGATAGATACGCAGTATTTT

D gene: -
J gene: TRBJ2-7
V gene: TRBV5-1
clone size: -
CDR3 protein: CASSLEAGAYEQYF
CDR3 DNA: TGCGCCAGCAGCTTGGAGGCAGGGGCCTACGAGCAGTACTTC

D gene: -
J gene: TRBJ2-5
V gene: TRBV20-1
clone size: -
CDR3 protein: CSARVGAANQETQYF
CDR3 DNA: TGCAGTGCTAGGGTTGGGGCGGCGAACCAAGAGACCCAGTACTTC

D gene: -
J gene: TRBJ1-3
V gene: TRBV28
clone size: -
CDR3 protein: CASSLPPLAIYF
CDR3 DNA: TGTGCCAGCAGTTTACCCCCTCTAGCCATATATTTT

D gene: -
J gene: TRBJ1-2
V gene: TRBV11-2
clone size: -
CDR3 protein: CASSLASDRYGRGYTF
CDR3 DNA: TGTGCCAGCAGCTTAGCATCTGATCGCTATGGCCGTGGCTACACCTTC

D gene: TRBD2
J gene: TRBJ2-3
V gene: TRBV5-4
clone size: -
CDR3 protein: CASSLMTSGGAKADTQYF
CDR3 DNA: TGTGCCAGCAGCTTAATGACTAGCGGGGGGGCCAAAGCAGATACGCAGTATTTT

D gene: -
J gene: TRBJ2-6
V gene: TRBV7-6
clone size: -
CDR3 protein: CASSSPPRGHLSGANVLTF
CDR3 DNA: TGTGCCAGCAGCTCCCCCCCCAGGGGCCACCTCTCTGGGGCCAACGTCCTGACTTTC